This TCR beta chain was recovered during a study of blood T cell repertoires in COVID-19. At the level of the study: Sources were T cells, B-cell-depleted T cells, or PBMCs; the material itself was cDNA or gDNA.

Germline V gene data show CDR1 as MNHNY and CDR2 as SVGAGI (reference sequence). CDR3 size: 15 residues. J was trimmed by 4 bases and V by 4 bases; bases with no gene match: 4. Assay used: immunoSEQ multiplex PCR; TCRdb lists only in-frame clones, some missing. The data show about 76,000 clones, 75% to 90% seen once. Specimen: peripheral blood. The receptor's source is a human donor in a cohort sampled during active COVID-19. This chain links TRBV6-6 with TRBJ2-7; 13 bases line up with TRBD2. The CDR3 sequence: CASSFGLAGDYEQYF. The CDR3 nucleotides read TGTGCCAGCAGTTTTGGACTAGCGGGGGATTACGAGCAGTACTTC.